The 20 T cell receptor beta chains given below trace back to one sample, sequenced in a study of cytomegalovirus exposure and HLA in healthy donors. Primers for the PCR totalled 60 Vbeta and 13 Jbeta. Only in-frame clones appear in the TCRdb table, and some are missing; sequencing was by immunoSEQ multiplex PCR. This sample has 75,000 to 80,000 clones; around 65% occur once, and the top ten carry just under 5%. Sequencing was done on a sample of PBMCs. The origin of the receptors is a man aged 60 to 69 in good health and CMV-seropositive.

This clone turned up a few times. The chain is built from TRBV6-5 and TRBJ1-6; D ambiguous. Trimming pared 2 bases from V and 3 bases from J, leaving 8 bases between. The CDR3 sequence is 15 residues long. Per germline, CDR1 MNHEY and CDR2 SVGAGI. The CDR3 is CASSYVAVYNSPLHF. The CDR3 nucleotides read TGTGCCAGCAGTTACGTGGCGGTCTATAATTCACCCCTCCACTTT.

The chain has TRBV7-9 and TRBJ1-1; 7 positions agree with TRBD1. This CDR3 comprises 15 residues. Germline loops: CDR1 SEHNR, CDR2 FQNEAQ (reference sequence). J gave up 5 bases and V 5 bases, and 11 bases lay outside the gene matches. The CDR3 region has the DNA TGTGCCAGCAGCCAAGACCTCAGGGGGGTGACTGAAGCTTTCTTT. This gives the protein CASSQDLRGVTEAFF.

The chain couples TRBV9 to TRBJ2-5, with TRBD1 identical over 7 bases. CDR3 size: 17 residues. Germline trimming cut 3 bases from V and 0 bases from J; bases unmatched to any gene: 11. CDR1 is SGDLS and CDR2 is YYNGEE in the germline V gene. CDR3 protein: CASSAQQGVGYQETQYF. In DNA form, the CDR3 reads TGTGCCAGCAGCGCCCAGCAGGGGGTGGGGTACCAAGAGACCCAGTACTTC. Complete variable domain (other parts from reference TRBV9 and TRBJ2-5): DSGVTQTPKHLITATGQRVTLRCSPRSGDLSVYWYQQSLDQGLQFLIQYYNGEERAKGNILERFSAQQFPDLHSELNLSSLELGDSALYFCASSAQQGVGYQETQYFGPGTRLLVL.

This chain uses TRBV7-8 with TRBJ2-3; TRBD2 aligns across 7 bases. J was trimmed by 3 bases and V by 4 bases; bases with no gene match: 7. The CDR3 spans 15 residues. Looked up from germline, CDR1 is SGHVS and CDR2 is FQNEAQ. The CDR3 DNA reads as TGTGCCAGCAGCTCATGGACTAGAAGTACAGATACGCAGTATTTT. Residues: CASSSWTRSTDTQYF.

In this sample, this clone turned up once. This sequence joins TRBV30 and TRBJ1-1; 9 bases line up with TRBD1. Germline V gene lookup returns CDR1 GTSNPN and CDR2 SVGIG (reference sequence). V shed 3 bases and J 3 bases; nucleotides not matched to a gene: 2. The CDR3 has 13 residues. This chain's CDR3 is CAWRGQGHTEAFF. For the CDR3, the DNA is TGTGCCTGGAGAGGACAGGGGCACACTGAAGCTTTCTTT.

V usage is TRBV13 and J usage is TRBJ2-7; 9 bases are shared with TRBD1. This CDR3 spans 14 amino acids. From germline, CDR1 is PRHDT and CDR2 FYEKMQ (reference sequence). V lost 5 bases and J lost 5; bases outside the gene matches: 7. The CDR3 region is CASSVTGGADEQYF. In DNA, the CDR3 is TGTGCCAGCAGCGTTACAGGGGGCGCCGACGAGCAGTACTTC.

DNA of the CDR3: TGTGCCAGCAGCTTCGGAGGGCACACTGAAGCTTTCTTT. Its protein is CASSFGGHTEAFF. The V call is TRBV7-9, the J call TRBJ1-1; D unclear. The CDR3 is made up of 13 amino acids. Germline loops: CDR1 SEHNR, CDR2 FQNEAQ (reference sequence). The V gene lost 3 bases and the J gene lost 3 bases, with 8 bases spanning the gap. The full variable domain, completed using reference TRBV7-9 and TRBJ1-1, is DTGVSQNPRHKITKRGQNVTFRCDPISEHNRLYWYRQTLGQGPEFLTYFQNEAQLEKSRLLSDRFSAERPKGSFSTLEIQRTEQGDSAMYLCASSFGGHTEAFFGQGTRLTVV.

The J gene is TRBJ2-1, the V gene TRBV2, with 7 bases matching TRBD2. CDR3 size: 16 residues. Unmatched junction bases numbered 15, after V lost 11 bases and J lost 2 bases. The germline V gene encodes CDR1 SNHLY and CDR2 FYNNEI. For the CDR3, the DNA is TGTGCCCACATCCCACTCCAGGGAGGGACCTACAATGAGCAGTTCTTC. Protein product: CAHIPLQGGTYNEQFF.

This CDR3 reads CASSPLGGASYNEQFF. In DNA form, the CDR3 reads TGTGCCAGCAGCCCCTTGGGCGGGGCCTCCTACAATGAGCAGTTCTTC. This rearrangement joins TRBV7-8 to TRBJ2-1; a possible D gene is TRBD2 (6 bases). This CDR3 spans 16 amino acids. Germline V gene data show CDR1 as SGHVS and CDR2 as FQNEAQ. The V gene lost 5 bases and the J gene lost 0 bases, with 14 bases spanning the gap.

The chain carries TRBV2 and TRBJ2-7, with 10 bases aligning to TRBD1. The CDR3 contains 15 residues. V shed 10 bases and J 1 base; nucleotides not matched to a gene: 10. Germline CDR1 SNHLY, CDR2 FYNNEI. The DNA for the CDR3 is TGTGCCATCCCCCTACCGGGACAGGGGTCCTACGAGCAGTACTTC. It specifies CAIPLPGQGSYEQYF.

This chain connects TRBV13 to TRBJ2-7; TRBD1 matches at 10 bases. With V trimmed by 6 bases and J by 2 bases, 7 bases remained unmatched. CDR3 length: 15 amino acids. Germline V gives CDR1 PRHDT, CDR2 FYEKMQ (reference sequence). CDR3 in DNA: TGTGCCAGCAGTTCCGGGACAGGGGCAACCTACGAGCAGTACTTC. It specifies CASSSGTGATYEQYF.

The J gene is TRBJ2-1, the V gene TRBV19; 16 positions agree with TRBD2. The CDR3 contains 17 residues. Trimming cost V 2 bases and J 9 bases; bases outside gene matches: 7. CDR1 is LNHDA, CDR2 SQIVND, per germline (reference sequence). The CDR3 spells CASSIPGTSGRETEQFF. CDR3 nucleotide sequence: TGTGCCAGTAGTATACCCGGGACTAGCGGGAGGGAGACTGAGCAGTTCTTC.

This clone was detected only a few times. J is TRBJ1-2 and V is TRBV7-6; D remains unclear. The germline CDR1 and CDR2 sequences are SGHVS and FNYEAQ. The CDR3 spans 12 residues. V was cut by 5 bases and J by 4 bases, with 8 bases left in between. CDR3: CASSRSGYGYTF. As DNA, the CDR3 is TGTGCCAGCAGCCGTAGCGGCTATGGCTACACCTTC.

This clone was detected a few times. The chain couples TRBV6-6 to TRBJ2-2; 7 bases align to TRBD1. The CDR3 has 14 residues. V gave up 7 bases and J gave up 5 bases; unmatched junction bases: 7. Germline V gene sequence: CDR1 MNHNY, CDR2 SVGAGI (reference sequence). CDR3 sequence (DNA): TGTGCCAGCATCGAGACAGGGTATACCGGGGAGCTGTTTTTT. This translates into CASIETGYTGELFF.

This clone was observed a handful of times. The chain employs TRBV7-2 and TRBJ2-1; 13 bases match TRBD2. The CDR3 covers 18 residues. Losses at the gene ends were 4 bases for V and 4 bases for J; bases not matched to a gene: 10. Germline CDR1 and CDR2: SGHTA and FQGNSA. The CDR3 loop reads CASSYGLAGAIGYNEQFF. The CDR3 DNA is TGTGCCAGCAGCTACGGACTAGCGGGAGCTATAGGTTACAATGAGCAGTTCTTC.

The chain carries TRBV9 and TRBJ2-2; TRBD2 matches at 7 bases. Germline loops: CDR1 SGDLS, CDR2 YYNGEE. This CDR3 has 16 residues. V shed 3 bases, J shed 2 bases, and the junction held 7 bases outside the gene matches. CDR3 sequence: CASSDPAGENTGELFF. DNA of the CDR3: TGTGCCAGCAGCGACCCTGCGGGGGAAAACACCGGGGAGCTGTTTTTT.

The chain uses TRBV9 and TRBJ2-7; 7 positions agree with TRBD1. The CDR3 spans 15 residues. Trimming took 4 bases from V and 4 from J; bases not matched to a gene: 11. Germline V gene lookup returns CDR1 SGDLS and CDR2 YYNGEE. CDR3 residues: CASSLRQGGGYEQYF. CDR3 nucleotide sequence: TGTGCCAGCAGCCTTCGACAGGGCGGTGGTTACGAGCAGTACTTC. Combining the CDR3 with reference TRBV9 and TRBJ2-7 gives the whole variable domain DSGVTQTPKHLITATGQRVTLRCSPRSGDLSVYWYQQSLDQGLQFLIQYYNGEERAKGNILERFSAQQFPDLHSELNLSSLELGDSALYFCASSLRQGGGYEQYFGPGTRLTVT.

The J gene is TRBJ1-3, the V gene TRBV9; 11 bases are a match to TRBD1. Germline CDR1 reads SGDLS; CDR2 reads YYNGEE. V gave up 3 bases and J gave up 7 bases; unmatched junction bases: 6. The CDR3 is 15 residues long. The CDR3 coding sequence is TGTGCCAGCAGCGGTTTAGGACAGGGGGCGAACACCATATATTTT. It encodes CASSGLGQGANTIYF.

This chain uses TRBV12-5 with TRBJ1-1; 7 bases align to TRBD1. J lost 0 bases, V lost 5 bases, and 12 bases had no gene match. CDR1 is LGHNT, CDR2 FRNRAP, per germline. The CDR3 is 17 amino acids. The CDR3 coding sequence is TGTGCTAGTGGTCGGGACAGTCGTAGTGAGATGAACACTGAAGCTTTCTTT. Translation: CASGRDSRSEMNTEAFF. Complete variable domain (other parts from reference TRBV12-5 and TRBJ1-1): DARVTQTPRHKVTEMGQEVTMRCQPILGHNTVFWYRQTMMQGLELLAYFRNRAPLDDSGMPKDRFSAEMPDATLATLKIQPSEPRDSAVYFCASGRDSRSEMNTEAFFGQGTRLTVV.

This clone was observed a single time. V and J are TRBV5-6 and TRBJ1-1; D is unresolved. The germline V gene has CDR1 SGHDT and CDR2 YYEEEE. Trimming removed 2 bases from V and 5 bases from J, with 13 bases in between. CDR3 length equals 14 residues. CDR3 in amino acids: CASSLWGRDTEAFF. The CDR3 DNA sequence: TGTGCCAGCAGCTTATGGGGTCGGGATACTGAAGCTTTCTTT.